This TCR beta chain was sequenced in a study of cytomegalovirus exposure and HLA in healthy donors. In regard to this clone: The antigen remains undetermined.

Each donor was healthy, and each was a bone marrow donor. Study-wide findings and caveats: Judged likely to be a sequencing artifact was a cluster of highly shared sequence variants.

V dropped 4 bases and J dropped 5 bases, with 9 bases sitting between them. The germline V gene encodes CDR1 SGHAT and CDR2 FQNNGV. This CDR3 contains 12 residues. A multiplex PCR was run with 60 Vbeta primers and 13 Jbeta primers. Data came from immunoSEQ multiplex PCR; TCRdb stores just in-frame clones and leaves some out. The sample table includes about 77,000 clones. Material for sequencing was PBMCs. The chain is built from TRBV11-2 and TRBJ2-7; possible D gene TRBD2, 6 bases. The clonotype originates from a man aged 45 to 65 in good health and CMV-seropositive. The CDR3 DNA follows: TGTGCCAGCAGCTCAGGAGGGGACGAGCAGTACTTC. This codes for CASSSGGDEQYF.